Following are 7 T cell receptor beta chains from one sample sequenced in a study of blood T cell repertoires in COVID-19 (TCRdb year 2020). Library prep was done by the immunoSEQ multiplex PCR assay. Sourced from immuneACCESS, this table was stored by TCRdb with only in-frame sequences that have V and J called. A share of the clones is absent; for the studies checked, an unresolved V gene accounts for under half, and the remainder has no known explanation. Present in this sample are around 300,000 clones, about 89% of which were seen just once. The top ten clonotypes cover over 2.5% of the sample. Sample: PBMCs or T cells enriched from blood (not recorded which). All receptors derive from a woman aged 18-30 years who had recovered from COVID-19.

The chain has TRBV11-3 and TRBJ2-2; D gene uncertain. The V and J ends lost 2 bases and 3 bases respectively, with 7 bases between them. The CDR3 contains 14 residues. CDR1 is SGHNT and CDR2 is YENEEA in the germline V gene. Written as DNA, the CDR3 is TGTGCCAGCAGCTTATCGCGATACACCGGGGAGCTGTTTTTT. Its translation: CASSLSRYTGELFF.

This clone was observed once. The rearrangement links TRBV29-1 to TRBJ2-1; 11 nucleotides align to TRBD2. Germline-derived CDR1 and CDR2 are SQVTM and ANQGSEA. V shed 4 bases and J 7 bases; nucleotides not matched to a gene: 3. The CDR3 contains 13 residues. The CDR3 nucleotides read TGCAGCGTTGGACTAGCGGGGTTAAATGAGCAGTTCTTC. Its protein is CSVGLAGLNEQFF.

This rearrangement joins TRBV5-1 to TRBJ2-5; possibly TRBD1 for D (6 bases). Germline values: CDR1 SGHRS, CDR2 YFSETQ. This CDR3 is built from 17 residues. Trimming removed 0 bases at V and 2 bases at J, with 17 bases between. The CDR3, as DNA: TGCGCCAGCAGCTTGGGGGAATGGTACGGACAGCAAGAGACCCAGTACTTC. This sequence encodes CASSLGEWYGQQETQYF.

V is TRBV6-4 and J is TRBJ2-7; possibly TRBD1 for D (6 bases). CDR3 length equals 15 residues. Deletions cut 11 bases from V and 3 bases from J, with 23 bases between. CDR1 and CDR2 (germline): MRHNA, SNTAGT. The CDR3 loop reads CAGTKRDTAFYEQYF. Here the CDR3 DNA reads TGTGCCGGCACAAAACGGGACACTGCTTTCTACGAGCAGTACTTC.

The J gene is TRBJ2-1, the V gene TRBV19, with 12 bases fitting TRBD2. The J segment lost 0 bases and the V segment lost 5 bases, leaving 8 bases of the junction unmatched. The CDR3 consists of 18 residues. Germline V gene data show CDR1 as LNHDA and CDR2 as SQIVND (reference sequence). This CDR3 reads CASSLNGLAGRSYNEQFF. CDR3 DNA: TGTGCCAGTAGTTTAAACGGACTAGCGGGGCGCTCCTACAATGAGCAGTTCTTC.

V is TRBV10-3 and J is TRBJ2-7, with 7 nucleotides matching TRBD1. V was clipped by 0 bases and J by 2 bases; unmatched bases: 4. CDR3 length: 15 residues. Germline lookup yields CDR1 ENHRY and CDR2 SYGVKD. The CDR3 reads CAISESRQGTYEQYF. The CDR3 DNA reads as TGTGCCATCAGTGAGTCGAGACAGGGCACCTACGAGCAGTACTTC.

This clone turned up a few times. This rearrangement joins TRBV30 to TRBJ1-1; no clear D. Germline V gives CDR1 GTSNPN, CDR2 SVGIG (reference sequence). V shed 0 bases and J shed 6 bases, with 8 bases lying between them. The CDR3 is made up of 12 amino acids. The CDR3: CAWSVRSSEAFF. The CDR3 DNA sequence: TGTGCCTGGAGTGTACGGAGCTCTGAAGCTTTCTTT.